The text below deals with one T cell receptor beta chain. Sequencing was performed with immunoSEQ multiplex PCR; in TCRdb, only in-frame clones are kept and a portion is missing. The repertoire holds about 2.1 million clones, with 93% as singletons. Positive CCR7 selection of CD45RO-negative cells yielded the naive CD8 cells, and terminally differentiated effector memory CD45RA+ cells were excluded. The sample is drawn from a study of shared clonotypes between healthy human individuals. Germline loops: CDR1 SNHLY, CDR2 FYNNEI. The CDR3 totals 15 residues. Trimming took 5 bases from V and 1 from J, leaving 11 bases between them.

The specimen sequenced was naive CD8+ T cells from PBMCs. The TCR originated in a man in his late teens or twenties in good health. Some clones in this sample may be carry-over from other donors' samples. This sequence joins TRBV2 and TRBJ2-2, with D perhaps being TRBD1 or TRBD2 (5 bases each). CDR3 coding DNA: TGTGCCAGCAGTTACCGGGACGGGAACACCGGGGAGCTGTTTTTT. It translates to CASSYRDGNTGELFF.